Listed here are 9 T cell receptor beta chains from one sample, sequenced in a study of vaccination and CD4 T cells after COVID-19. These receptors' antigens are unknown. The Oncomine TCR Beta short-read assay was applied to DNA of cultured CD4+ T cells. From CD4+ T cells that had been cultured, genomic DNA was extracted. TCRdb reprocessed the PCR reads with MiXCR, giving one entry per CDR3 protein. This sample yields some 10,000 distinct CDR3 sequences, of which more than 30% are seen a single time; roughly 15% belongs to the top ten. Specified treatment: approximately 10-day PBMC culture with coronavirus spike peptide pools or control peptides (ViraFEST assay). During the years 2011-2018, before the COVID-19 pandemic, the unexposed donor's CD4+ T cells were collected. Sequencing was carried out using CD4+ T cells from blood, cultured in vitro. The origin of the receptors is a human donor in good health.

The chain uses TRBV7-9 and TRBJ2-1; weak D call: TRBD2 (6 bases). The CDR3 runs 16 residues. Trimming removed 1 base from V and 0 bases from J, with 10 bases in between. Germline V CDR1 and CDR2: SEHNR, FQNEAQ (reference sequence). For the CDR3, the DNA is TGTGCCAGCAGCTTAGAACGCGGGGTCTCCTACAATGAGCAGTTCTTC. Its translation is CASSLERGVSYNEQFF.

This rearrangement joins TRBV14 to TRBJ2-1; D gene unclear. The CDR3 is made up of 14 amino acids. The V gene lost 1 base and the J gene lost 4 bases, with 8 bases spanning the gap. The germline gives CDR1 SGHDN, CDR2 FVKESK. CDR3 loop: CASSQAGVYNEQFF. CDR3 nucleotide sequence: TGTGCCAGCAGCCAAGCTGGCGTTTACAATGAGCAGTTCTTC.

This clonotype has just a few counts. The chain recombines TRBV20-1 with TRBJ2-6; D is ambiguous. Germline V gene data show CDR1 as DFQATT and CDR2 as SNEGSKA (reference sequence). There are 15 residues in the CDR3. Trimming took 0 bases from V and 2 from J, leaving 8 bases between them. The CDR3 reads CSAREKITGANVLTF. The CDR3 DNA follows: TGCAGTGCTAGAGAAAAGATTACTGGGGCCAACGTCCTGACTTTC.

V and J are TRBV7-9 and TRBJ2-5, with 10 bases that match TRBD1. The CDR3 is 13 amino acids. Trimming removed 5 bases from V and 6 bases from J; junction bases left unmatched: 3. From germline, CDR1 is SEHNR and CDR2 FQNEAQ (reference sequence). As DNA, the CDR3 is TGTGCCAGCAGCGGACAGGGGGGAAAGACCCAGTACTTC. Translating it yields CASSGQGGKTQYF.

The rearrangement uses TRBV19 and TRBJ2-2; possible D gene TRBD1, 5 bases. CDR1 and CDR2 from the germline V gene are LNHDA and SQIVND (reference sequence). Trimming removed 1 base at V and 1 base at J, with 7 bases between. The CDR3 extends over 15 amino acids. CDR3 nucleotides: TGTGCCAGTAGTATAGCCCAGGGGAACACCGGGGAGCTGTTTTTT. It yields the protein CASSIAQGNTGELFF.

This clonotype was counted between two and nine times. The chain employs TRBV6-2 or TRBV6-3 and TRBJ2-2; tentative D call: TRBD1 (5 bases). The germline V gene encodes CDR1 MNHEY and CDR2 SVGEGT. The CDR3 sequence is 12 residues long. Trimming stripped 10 bases from V and 5 bases from J, with 11 bases between. The CDR3 sequence is CATEKGTGELFF. CDR3 sequence (DNA): TGTGCCACGGAAAAGGGGACCGGGGAGCTGTTTTTT.

This clonotype came up a few times. The rearrangement joins TRBV12-3 or TRBV12-4 to TRBJ2-7; D uncertain. There are 13 residues in the CDR3. V was clipped by 1 base and J by 3 bases, with 7 bases between them. The CDR3 nucleotides read TGTGCCAGCAGTTTAGGGACCCTCTACGAGCAGTACTTC. As protein: CASSLGTLYEQYF.

This clonotype has only a few counts. The chain has TRBV11-3 and TRBJ2-6; D could derive from TRBD1 or TRBD2 (6 bases each). The CDR3 extends over 18 amino acids. Germline V gene lookup returns CDR1 SGHNT and CDR2 YENEEA. Between the trimmed V and J ends, which lost 2 bases and 2 bases, there was a span of 16 bases. The CDR3 sequence: CASSLSGGRLAGANVLTF. In DNA form, the CDR3 reads TGTGCCAGCAGCTTAAGTGGGGGGCGTCTGGCTGGGGCCAACGTCCTGACTTTC.

This clonotype was seen only a few times. The V and J genes are TRBV19 and TRBJ1-5; 9 bases line up with TRBD1. Trimming cost V 7 bases and J 0 bases; bases outside gene matches: 10. Germline V CDR1 and CDR2: LNHDA, SQIVND (reference sequence). The CDR3 consists of 17 residues. CDR3 in DNA: TGTGCCAGTAATCAGAAGGGACAGGGACCTAGCAATCAGCCCCAGCATTTT. Protein: CASNQKGQGPSNQPQHF. Full variable domain (outside the CDR3, taken from reference TRBV19 and TRBJ1-5): DGGITQSPKYLFRKEGQNVTLSCEQNLNHDAMYWYRQDPGQGLRLIYYSQIVNDFQKGDIAEGYSVSREKKESFPLTVTSAQKNPTAFYLCASNQKGQGPSNQPQHFGDGTRLSIL.